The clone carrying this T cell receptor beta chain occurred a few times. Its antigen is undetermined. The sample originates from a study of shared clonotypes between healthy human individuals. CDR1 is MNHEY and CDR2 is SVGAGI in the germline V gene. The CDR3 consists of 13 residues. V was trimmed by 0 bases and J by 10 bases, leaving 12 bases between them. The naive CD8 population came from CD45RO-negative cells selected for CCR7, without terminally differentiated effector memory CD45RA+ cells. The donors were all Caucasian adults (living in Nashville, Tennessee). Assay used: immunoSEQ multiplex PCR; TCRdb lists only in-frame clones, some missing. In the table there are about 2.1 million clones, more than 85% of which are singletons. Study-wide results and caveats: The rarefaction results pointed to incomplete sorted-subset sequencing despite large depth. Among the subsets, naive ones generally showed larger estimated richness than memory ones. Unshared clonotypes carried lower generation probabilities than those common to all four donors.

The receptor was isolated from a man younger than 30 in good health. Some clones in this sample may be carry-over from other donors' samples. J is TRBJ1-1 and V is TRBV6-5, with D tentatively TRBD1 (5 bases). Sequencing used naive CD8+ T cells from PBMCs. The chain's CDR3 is CASSYSSRAVAFF. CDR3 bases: TGTGCCAGCAGTTACTCTAGCAGGGCGGTAGCTTTCTTT.